This T cell receptor beta chain was recorded in a study of OX40 agonist ivuxolimab in advanced cancers. For context, the study as a whole: Ivuxolimab, which targeted the costimulatory receptor OX40 (CD134), was an agonistic, fully human IgG2 monoclonal antibody. Intravenous ivuxolimab was administered to patients every 2 weeks at six dose levels: 0.01, 0.1, 0.3, 1.5, 3 and 10 mg/kg. Of the approximately 50 dose-escalation patients, hepatocellular carcinoma was present in around 19, melanoma in approximately 15, renal cell carcinoma in 9 and head and neck cancer in 9. The dose-escalation cohort was roughly 83% male with a mean age of around 62 years, ranging from roughly 20 to 80. Prior anti-PD-1, anti-PD-L1 or anti-CTLA-4 therapy was permitted, and checkpoint inhibitors had been received by less than 45% of dose-escalation patients. Partial responses occurred in three dose-escalation patients: two with cutaneous melanoma and one with hepatocellular carcinoma. The point of sequencing TCRbeta in the periphery was to test whether ivuxolimab changed TCR sequence diversity and drove clonal T-cell expansion. The paper reports the monotherapy dose-escalation portion (N of about 50 patients) of the phase I ivuxolimab trial. The paper as a whole reports these results and caveats: The antigen specificity of the peripheral T cells that underwent clonal expansion was not determined. In partial responders in the 0.1-3.0 mg/kg groups, normalized peripheral clonal expansion was found to be among the lowest, especially among CD8+ T cells. After ivuxolimab, CD8+ T cells had more expanded clones than CD4+ T cells on average. Clonal expansion of both CD4+ and CD8+ blood T cells was observed from baseline to week 6 at doses 0.1 to 3.0 mg/kg. Low levels of normalized T-cell clonal expansion were also seen in some patients who did not respond.

CDR1 MNHNY and CDR2 SVGAGI were looked up in the germline V gene (reference sequence). The junction shows trimming of 6 bases on V and 1 base on J, plus 16 bases between the germline ends. Inclusive of the bounding cysteine and phenylalanine, the CDR3 is 15 residues long. Just CDR3 DNA is preserved here, 45 bases in frame from base 1. Genomic DNA was extracted from sorted cells for sequencing of the TCRbeta CDR3 region. The immunoSEQ Assay was used to sequence the TCRbeta CDR3 regions. Drawn from immuneACCESS, this table holds only the in-frame rearrangements with V and J called that TCRdb kept. Clones are partly lost; checked studies trace under half to an unresolved V gene and leave the rest unexplained. This sample holds almost 65,000 clones; roughly 84% were observed only once. The ten top clones hold 0.6% to 0.8% of the sample. Worth noting for this clone: Its recognized antigen is unknown. No per-base quality is available; no much larger clone lies one base away.

Patients with a history of autoimmune disease or receiving systemic immunosuppression were excluded from the trial. Peripheral blood for TCR sequencing was collected from all dose cohorts at baseline, on cycle 4 day 1, and on cycle 7 day 1. Samples came from an open-label, multicenter, first-in-human phase I dose-escalation trial of ivuxolimab. Adults with locally advanced or metastatic melanoma, renal cell carcinoma, hepatocellular carcinoma or head and neck squamous cell carcinoma were enrolled in the trial. Before TCR sequencing, CD4+ T cells and CD8+ T cells from peripheral blood were sorted into separate populations.

The V and J segments used are TRBV6-6 and TRBJ2-7; TRBD2 might be the D gene, on 7 matching bases. Specimen: CD4+ or CD8+ T cells sorted from blood, collected in a trial of the OX40 agonist ivuxolimab. This receptor was identified in an adult with an advanced solid tumor such as melanoma, head and neck, liver or kidney cancer. The DNA reads TGTGCCAGCAGCGCCAAGGGGGGGCTATCCTACGAGCAGTACTTC. Its coded protein is CASSAKGGLSYEQYF.